The clone carrying this T cell receptor (beta chain) is a singleton in its sample. The data originate from a study of T cell changes during pregnancy in multiple sclerosis. The table came from immunoSEQ multiplex PCR; TCRdb's copy has only in-frame clones and leaves some out. The table shows 100,000 to 110,000 clones, with about 92% occurring only once. Germline loops: CDR1 SGHRS, CDR2 YFSETQ. The CDR3 has 16 residues. V gave up 6 bases and J gave up 5 bases; unmatched junction bases: 15. The sequence derives from a female donor with multiple sclerosis, enrolled in a pregnancy study. The sequencing used peripheral blood, collected after pregnancy. The chain is built from TRBV5-1 and TRBJ2-7, with 9 nucleotides matching TRBD1. The CDR3 here is CASIPFPGQGVHEQYF. For the CDR3, the DNA is TGCGCCAGCATCCCCTTCCCGGGACAGGGAGTCCACGAGCAGTACTTC.